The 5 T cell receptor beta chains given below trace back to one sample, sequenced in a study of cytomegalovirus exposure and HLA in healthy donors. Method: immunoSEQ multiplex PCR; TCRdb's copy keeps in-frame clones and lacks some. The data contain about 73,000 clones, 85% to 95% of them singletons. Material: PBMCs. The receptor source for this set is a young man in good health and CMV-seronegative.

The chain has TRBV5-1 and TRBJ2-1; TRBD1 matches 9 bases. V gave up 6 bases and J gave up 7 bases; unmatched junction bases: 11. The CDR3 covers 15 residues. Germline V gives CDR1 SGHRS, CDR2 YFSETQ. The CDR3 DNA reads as TGCGCCAGCAACCCCGGGACAGGGCTCAGGAATGAGCAGTTCTTC. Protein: CASNPGTGLRNEQFF.

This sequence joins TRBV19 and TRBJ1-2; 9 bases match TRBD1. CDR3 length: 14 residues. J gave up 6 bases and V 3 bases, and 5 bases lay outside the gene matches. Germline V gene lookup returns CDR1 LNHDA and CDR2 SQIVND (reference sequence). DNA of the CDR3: TGTGCCAGTAGTATGGGCGGGACAGGGAATGGCTACACCTTC. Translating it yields CASSMGGTGNGYTF.

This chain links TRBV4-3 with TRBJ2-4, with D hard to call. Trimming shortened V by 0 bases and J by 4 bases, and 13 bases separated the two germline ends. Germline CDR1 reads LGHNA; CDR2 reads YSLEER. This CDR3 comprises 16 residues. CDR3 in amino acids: CASSQDHSRSKNIQYF. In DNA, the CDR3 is TGCGCCAGCAGCCAAGATCACAGTCGGTCAAAAAACATTCAGTACTTC.

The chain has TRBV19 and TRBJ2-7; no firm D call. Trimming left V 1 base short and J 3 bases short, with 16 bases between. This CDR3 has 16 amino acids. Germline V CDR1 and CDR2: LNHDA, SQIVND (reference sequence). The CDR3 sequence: CASSIVPSATHYEQYF. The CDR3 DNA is TGTGCCAGTAGTATAGTCCCCAGCGCGACCCACTACGAGCAGTACTTC.

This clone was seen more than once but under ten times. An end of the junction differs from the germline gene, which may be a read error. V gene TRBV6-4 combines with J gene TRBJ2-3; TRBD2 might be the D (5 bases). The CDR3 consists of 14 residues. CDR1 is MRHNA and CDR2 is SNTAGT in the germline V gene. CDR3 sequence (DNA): TGTGCCAGCGGTGACGGGCTAGCCACAGATACGCAGTATTTT. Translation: CASGDGLATDTQYF.